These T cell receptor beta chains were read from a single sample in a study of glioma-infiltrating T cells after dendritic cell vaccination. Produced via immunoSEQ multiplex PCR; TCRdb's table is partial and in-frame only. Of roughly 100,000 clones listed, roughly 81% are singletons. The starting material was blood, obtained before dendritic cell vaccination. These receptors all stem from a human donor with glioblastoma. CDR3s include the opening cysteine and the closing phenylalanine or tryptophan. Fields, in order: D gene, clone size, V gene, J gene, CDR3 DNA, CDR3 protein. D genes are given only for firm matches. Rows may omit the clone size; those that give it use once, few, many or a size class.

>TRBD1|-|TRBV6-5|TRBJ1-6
TGTGCCAGCAGGCCCGGGGGACAGGGTTCACCCCTCCACTTT
CASRPGGQGSPLHF
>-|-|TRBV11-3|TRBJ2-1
TGTGCCACCAGACAGGAATACAATGAGCAGTTCTTC
CATRQEYNEQFF
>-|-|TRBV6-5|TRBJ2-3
TGTGCCAGCAGGTCTGGGGGGTCAACGACAGATACGCAGTATTTT
CASRSGGSTTDTQYF
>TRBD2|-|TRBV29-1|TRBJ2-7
TGCAGCGTCGTTAGCGGGGGGGCTGGGAGGGAGCAGTACTTC
CSVVSGGAGREQYF
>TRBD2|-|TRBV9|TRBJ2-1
TGTGCCAGCAGCTTACTAGCGGGGGGGCGTAATGAGCAGTTCTTC
CASSLLAGGRNEQFF
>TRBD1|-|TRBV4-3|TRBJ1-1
TGCGCCAGCAGCCAAGGTACCGGGACAGAGAACACTGAAGCTTTCTTT
CASSQGTGTENTEAFF
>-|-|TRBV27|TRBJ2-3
TGTGCCAGCAGTGCCCCCGGGGGTACCAGAGTTCGTAAGGCAAGAGATACGCAGTATTTT
CASSAPGGTRVRKARDTQYF
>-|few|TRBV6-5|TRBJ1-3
TGTGCCAGCAGCCAGACTGGAACTGGAAACACCATATATTTT
CASSQTGTGNTIYF
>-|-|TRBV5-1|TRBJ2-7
TGCGCCAGCAGCTTGGCCCCGTTAGGTGAGGGGGAGTACGAGCAGTACTTC
CASSLAPLGEGEYEQYF
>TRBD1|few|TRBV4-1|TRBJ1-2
TGCGCCAGCAGATCGGACAGGATTTATGGCTACACCTTC
CASRSDRIYGYTF
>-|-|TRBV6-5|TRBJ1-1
TGTGCCAGCACCAGACACTTTCTGAACACTGAAGCTTTCTTT
CASTRHFLNTEAFF
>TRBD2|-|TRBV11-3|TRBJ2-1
TGTGCCAGCAGCTTAGATAGCGGGGGGGGGTACAATGAGCAGTTCTTC
CASSLDSGGGYNEQFF
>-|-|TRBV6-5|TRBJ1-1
TGTGCCACCGTGCGCCGGTTTGGAGCTTTCTTT
CATVRRFGAFF
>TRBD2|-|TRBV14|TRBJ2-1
TGTGCCAGCAGCCTGCGGGGGGGCTTGGTAGACAATGAGCAGTTCTTC
CASSLRGGLVDNEQFF
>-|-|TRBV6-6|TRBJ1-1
TGTGCCAGCAGTGTCGCCGCGGGAACTGAAGCTTTCTTT
CASSVAAGTEAFF
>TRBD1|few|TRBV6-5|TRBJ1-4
TGTGCCAGCAGTTGGGGACAGGGAATAAAACTGTTTTTT
CASSWGQGIKLFF
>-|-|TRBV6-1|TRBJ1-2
TGTGCCAGCATATTTAGTGGAGATGGCTACACCTTC
CASIFSGDGYTF
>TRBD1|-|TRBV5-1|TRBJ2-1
TGCGCCAGCAGCTGGGACAGGGGGCAGGGGAATGAGCAGTTCTTC
CASSWDRGQGNEQFF
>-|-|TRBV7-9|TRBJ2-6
TGTGCCAGCAGCCCGTCCGGGGCCAACGTCCTGACTTTC
CASSPSGANVLTF
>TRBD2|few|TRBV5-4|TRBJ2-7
TGTGCCAGCAGCGCCCGGGGGGGCGCTGACGAGCAGTACTTC
CASSARGGADEQYF
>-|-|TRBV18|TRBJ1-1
TGTGCCAGCTCACCAGAGACAACCAACACTGAAGCTTTCTTT
CASSPETTNTEAFF
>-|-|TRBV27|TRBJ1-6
TGTGCCAGCAGGCCAGGGGCTGGAGATTCACCCCTCCACTTT
CASRPGAGDSPLHF
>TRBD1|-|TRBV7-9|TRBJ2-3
TGTGCCAGCAGCTTAGCGGTGGGGACAGGGAAAGATACGCAGTATTTT
CASSLAVGTGKDTQYF
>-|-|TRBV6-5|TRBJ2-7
TGTGCCAGCAGTTATGGGCTGCTCTACGAGCAGTACTTC
CASSYGLLYEQYF
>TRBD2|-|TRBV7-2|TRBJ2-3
TGTGCCAGCAGTCTGGTGCGCGGGGGGGCCACTAGCACAGATACGCAGTATTTT
CASSLVRGGATSTDTQYF
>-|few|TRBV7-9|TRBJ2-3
TGTGCCAGCATCTGGGGCCGGTACACAGATACGCAGTATTTT
CASIWGRYTDTQYF
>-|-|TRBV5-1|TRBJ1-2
TGCGCCAGCAGCTTCCAGGGATCCAGTGGCTACACCTTC
CASSFQGSSGYTF
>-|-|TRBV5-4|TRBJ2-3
TGTGCCAGCAGCCAAACAGATACGCAGTATTTT
CASSQTDTQYF
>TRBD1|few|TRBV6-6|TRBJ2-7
TGTGCCACGCGGACAGGGGCCTACGAGCAGTACTTC
CATRTGAYEQYF
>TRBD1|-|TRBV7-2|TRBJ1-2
TGTGCCAGCAGCTCCTGGACAGGGTCAAATGGCTACACCTTC
CASSSWTGSNGYTF
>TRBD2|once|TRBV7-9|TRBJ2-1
TGTGCCAGCAGCCTAACTAGCGACTCCTACAATGAGCAGTTCTTC
CASSLTSDSYNEQFF
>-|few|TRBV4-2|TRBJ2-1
TGTGCCAGCAGCCAAGAGGGGTGGGGGGGCAAGTTCTTC
CASSQEGWGGKFF
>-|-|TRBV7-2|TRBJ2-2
TGTGCCAGCAGCGCTACAGGGGGGGATTCCGGGGAGCTGTTTTTT
CASSATGGDSGELFF
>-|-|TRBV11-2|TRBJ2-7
TGTGCCAGCAGCCCTTCCGCTGGTAGCGAGACCTCCTACGAGCAGTACTTC
CASSPSAGSETSYEQYF
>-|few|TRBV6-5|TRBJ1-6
TGTGCCAGCAGTTACAACAGGGTGAATTCACCCCTCCACTTT
CASSYNRVNSPLHF
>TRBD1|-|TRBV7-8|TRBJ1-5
TGTGCCAGCAGCAAGACAGGGGTTGTTCAGCCCCAGCATTTT
CASSKTGVVQPQHF
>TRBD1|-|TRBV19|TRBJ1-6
TGTGCCAGTAGTCCTGGTAGGGCAGGGGGATCCTATAATTCACCCCTCCACTTT
CASSPGRAGGSYNSPLHF
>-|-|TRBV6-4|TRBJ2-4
TGTGCCAGCAGCGCACGGGGGTCACTAGCCAAAAACATTCAGTACTTC
CASSARGSLAKNIQYF
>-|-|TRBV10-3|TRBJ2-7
TGTGCCATCAGGCAGGGGTCCTACGAGCAGTACTTC
CAIRQGSYEQYF
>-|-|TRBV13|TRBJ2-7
TGTGCCAGCAGCGAAACCCGCGGACAGACTTTCTTC
CASSETRGQTFF
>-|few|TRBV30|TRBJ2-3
TGTGCCTGGAGTGTGTCGCGGATGCCCACAGATACGCAGTATTTT
CAWSVSRMPTDTQYF